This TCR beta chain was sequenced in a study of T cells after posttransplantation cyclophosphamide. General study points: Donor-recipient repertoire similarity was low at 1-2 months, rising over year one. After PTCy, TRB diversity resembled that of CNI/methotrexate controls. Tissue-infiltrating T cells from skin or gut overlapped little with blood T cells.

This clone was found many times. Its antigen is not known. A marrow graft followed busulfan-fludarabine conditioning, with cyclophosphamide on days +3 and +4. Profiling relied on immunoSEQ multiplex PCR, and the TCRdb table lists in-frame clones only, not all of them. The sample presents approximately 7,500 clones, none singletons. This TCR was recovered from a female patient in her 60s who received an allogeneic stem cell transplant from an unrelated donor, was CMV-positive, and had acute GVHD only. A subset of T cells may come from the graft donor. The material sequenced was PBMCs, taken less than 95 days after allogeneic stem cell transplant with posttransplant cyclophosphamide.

CDR3 DNA sequence: TGTGCCAGCAGTTTAAGCAGGGGAGATGGCTACACCTTC. Residues: CASSLSRGDGYTF. The chain carries TRBV12-3 or TRBV12-4 and TRBJ1-2; D may be TRBD1 (6 bases). The CDR3 loop spans 13 amino acids. Between the trimmed V and J ends, which lost 2 bases and 6 bases, there was a span of 10 bases.